Shown below are 31 T cell receptor beta chains from a single sample sequenced in a study of identical twins. In TCRdb, the 5' RACE reads were re-called with MiXCR into one record per CDR3 protein. This table has some 710,000 distinct CDR3 sequences, around 6% appearing once. Sequences were obtained from naive T cells sorted from blood. The receptors derive from a man between 18 and 35 years old in good health.

This clonotype was picked up many times. The chain uses TRBV20-1 and TRBJ1-5; D is possibly TRBD1 (5 bases). The CDR3 spans 15 residues. Looked up from germline, CDR1 is DFQATT and CDR2 is SNEGSKA (reference sequence). V was trimmed by 6 bases and J by 1 base, leaving 16 bases between them. The CDR3 loop is CSAGSWGRSNQPQHF. In DNA form, the CDR3 reads TGCAGTGCGGGGAGCTGGGGACGAAGCAATCAGCCCCAGCATTTT.

There are a few counts of this clonotype. The rearrangement joins TRBV20-1 to TRBJ2-7; maybe TRBD1 (5 bases). This CDR3 comprises 12 residues. In germline, CDR1 is DFQATT, CDR2 SNEGSKA (reference sequence). V gave up 4 bases and J gave up 0 bases, with 7 bases separating them. The CDR3 is CSAIGHSYEQYF. The CDR3 coding sequence is TGCAGTGCTATCGGACACTCCTACGAGCAGTACTTC.

This clonotype was counted many times. The V gene is TRBV29-1, the J gene TRBJ2-3, with D unresolved. Trimming shortened V by 4 bases and J by 0 bases, and 8 bases separated the two germline ends. Per germline, CDR1 SQVTM and CDR2 ANQGSEA. This CDR3 is 13 amino acids long. For the CDR3, the DNA is TGCAGCGTTGTAACATCTAGCACAGATACGCAGTATTTT. It specifies CSVVTSSTDTQYF.

As concerns this clonotype: This may come from a read error, since a much larger clone is one base off. This chain uses TRBV6-5 with TRBJ1-4, with unresolved D. This CDR3 is built from 12 residues. CDR1 is MNHEY and CDR2 is SVGAGI in the germline V gene. The CDR3 sequence: CASSYGREKLCF. The CDR3 coding sequence is TGTGCCAGCAGTTACGGACGGGAGAAACTGTGTTTT.

This chain links TRBV4-2 with TRBJ2-6, with 8 bases identical to TRBD1. The CDR3 contains 19 residues. J lost 2 bases, V lost 5 bases, and 14 bases had no gene match. The germline V gene has CDR1 LGHNA and CDR2 YNFKEQ. CDR3 nucleotides: TGTGCCAGCAGCAAATGGACAGGGCAAAGGTTAGCTGGGGCCAACGTCCTGACTTTC. Amino acid sequence: CASSKWTGQRLAGANVLTF.

This chain links TRBV30 with TRBJ1-3, with D unclear. V dropped 3 bases and J dropped 2 bases, with 11 bases sitting between them. CDR1 and CDR2 from the germline V gene are GTSNPN and SVGIG (reference sequence). The CDR3 has 14 residues. DNA for the CDR3: TGTGCCTGGAGGGGAAGGATCACTGGAAACACCATATATTTT. Its translation: CAWRGRITGNTIYF.

This clonotype was detected many times. The rearrangement uses TRBV12-3 or TRBV12-4 and TRBJ2-3; 11 positions match TRBD2. Losses at the gene ends were 6 bases for V and 0 bases for J; bases not matched to a gene: 11. The CDR3 sequence is 18 residues long. The CDR3 nucleotides read TGTGCCAGCAGGGGGCTAGCGGGAGGCCTCCCCAGCACAGATACGCAGTATTTT. The encoded protein is CASRGLAGGLPSTDTQYF.

This clonotype occurred many times. The chain carries TRBV20-1 and TRBJ1-2; weak D call: TRBD1 (5 bases). The CDR3 runs to 12 residues. Germline-derived CDR1 and CDR2 are DFQATT and SNEGSKA (reference sequence). V dropped 7 bases and J dropped 8 bases, with 17 bases sitting between them. Here the CDR3 reads CSVHRQGRGYTF. CDR3 DNA: TGCAGTGTCCACAGGCAGGGTAGGGGCTACACCTTC.

The chain recombines TRBV5-1 with TRBJ2-5, with D possibly matching TRBD2 (6 bases). Germline V CDR1 and CDR2: SGHRS, YFSETQ. V shed 4 bases and J shed 2 bases, with 15 bases lying between them. The CDR3 length is 15 residues. The CDR3 DNA follows: TGCGCCAGCAGCCCCGGGAGCAGGGATCAAGAGACCCAGTACTTC. The encoded protein is CASSPGSRDQETQYF.

This clonotype was observed at least ten times. This CDR3 reads CSARKGVSNQPQHF. The DNA of the CDR3 is TGCAGTGCTAGGAAAGGGGTGAGCAATCAGCCCCAGCATTTT. The chain uses TRBV20-1 and TRBJ1-5; D possibly corresponds to TRBD1 (5 bases). V lost 3 bases, J lost 1 base, and 10 bases lay in between. Germline lookup yields CDR1 DFQATT and CDR2 SNEGSKA (reference sequence). This CDR3 spans 14 amino acids.

This clonotype was recorded many times. V usage is TRBV28 and J usage is TRBJ2-2, with 10 bases matching TRBD2. The CDR3 extends over 15 amino acids. Germline V CDR1 and CDR2: MDHEN, SYDVKM. With 5 bases clipped from V and 4 bases from J, the junction kept 4 bases outside the gene matches. CDR3 bases: TGTGCCAGCAGTATCCGGACTAGCGGCACCGGGGAGCTGTTTTTT. Translated, it gives CASSIRTSGTGELFF.

This clonotype was seen a handful of times. The V and J genes are TRBV27 and TRBJ2-3; D unclear. Trimming removed 2 bases from V and 4 bases from J, with 13 bases in between. Germline CDR1 reads MNHEY; CDR2 reads SMNVEV (reference sequence). This CDR3 spans 15 amino acids. Here the CDR3 reads CASSLTISGPDTQYF. Written as DNA, the CDR3 is TGTGCCAGCAGTTTAACTATTTCTGGACCAGATACGCAGTATTTT.

This clonotype came up many times. The chain joins TRBV5-6 to TRBJ2-5; either TRBD1 or TRBD2 may supply D (5 bases each). Germline V gene lookup returns CDR1 SGHDT and CDR2 YYEEEE. Deletions cut 4 bases from V and 5 bases from J, with 18 bases between. The CDR3 loop spans 15 amino acids. The chain's CDR3 is CASSPTAAVFETQYF. As DNA, the CDR3 is TGTGCCAGCAGCCCGACAGCGGCAGTTTTCGAGACCCAGTACTTC.

The CDR3 sequence is CASSRREGRTQYF. CDR3 nucleotides: TGTGCCAGCAGTCGGCGGGAGGGCCGAACGCAGTATTTT. The V gene is TRBV3-1, the J gene TRBJ2-3; 9 bases are a match to TRBD2. Germline trimming cut 6 bases from V and 9 bases from J; bases unmatched to any gene: 7. CDR3 length: 13 residues. CDR1 is LGHDT and CDR2 is YNNKEL in the germline V gene (reference sequence).

The CDR3 protein is CASSPSRGHPGLDTQYF. CDR3 DNA: TGTGCCAGCTCACCCTCCCGGGGACACCCTGGATTAGATACGCAGTATTTT. The V gene is TRBV18, the J gene TRBJ2-3; tentative D call: TRBD1 (6 bases). The CDR3 spans 17 residues. Germline-derived CDR1 and CDR2 are KGHSH and LQKENI. The V and J ends lost 3 bases and 5 bases respectively, with 21 bases between them.

This clonotype has a count of ten or more. The chain links TRBV6-5 to TRBJ1-2; D is unresolved. The CDR3 sequence is 11 residues long. Trimming took off 5 bases at V and 8 bases at J, with 9 bases between the two ends. Germline lookup yields CDR1 MNHEY and CDR2 SVGAGI. The CDR3 region has the DNA TGTGCCAGCAGTGAATTCCGAGGCTACACCTTC. It translates to CASSEFRGYTF.

There are many counts of this clonotype. The rearrangement uses TRBV5-1 and TRBJ1-1; D perhaps matches TRBD1 (6 bases). The germline V gene encodes CDR1 SGHRS and CDR2 YFSETQ. The CDR3 spans 14 residues. V lost 7 bases to trimming and J lost 5 bases, with 18 bases between them. This CDR3 is CASSDVGGGTEAFF. The CDR3 bases are TGCGCCAGCTCCGATGTAGGGGGAGGTACTGAAGCTTTCTTT.

In its sample, this clonotype was seen many times. V is TRBV20-1 and J is TRBJ2-7; 9 bases are a match to TRBD1. CDR1 and CDR2 from the germline V gene are DFQATT and SNEGSKA (reference sequence). The CDR3 contains 13 residues. V trimming: 5 bases; J trimming: 5 bases; junction bases outside the gene matches: 7. The CDR3, as DNA: TGCAGTGCTTACCGGGACAGGGACCACGAGCAGTACTTC. As protein: CSAYRDRDHEQYF.

Many counts were recorded for this clonotype. The chain recombines TRBV12-3 or TRBV12-4 with TRBJ2-2, with 7 bases matching TRBD2. The CDR3 is 14 residues long. V shed 8 bases, J shed 4 bases, and the junction held 7 bases outside the gene matches. This CDR3 is CASQTGEGTGELFF. Written as DNA, the CDR3 is TGTGCCAGCCAGACGGGGGAGGGCACCGGGGAGCTGTTTTTT.

This clonotype has just a few counts. This chain uses TRBV4-2 with TRBJ2-3; perhaps TRBD1 as D (6 bases). Trimming left V 3 bases short and J 4 bases short, with 11 bases between. Germline CDR1 and CDR2: LGHNA and YNFKEQ. The CDR3 spans 14 residues. The CDR3: CASSQGAGADTQYF. The CDR3 region has the DNA TGTGCCAGCAGCCAGGGGGCCGGAGCAGATACGCAGTATTTT.

This clonotype was counted only a few times. The CDR3 bases are TGCGCCAGCAGCCAAGGTTTAATACTTGGAACAGATACGCAGTATTTT. Its protein product is CASSQGLILGTDTQYF. This chain links TRBV4-1 with TRBJ2-3, with D unresolved. In germline, CDR1 is MGHRA, CDR2 YSYEKL. This CDR3 region has 16 residues. Deletions cut 1 base from V and 3 bases from J, with 14 bases between.

This clonotype occurred a few times. V gene TRBV18 combines with J gene TRBJ2-3; 7 bases fit TRBD1. The germline gives CDR1 KGHSH, CDR2 LQKENI. CDR3 length: 15 amino acids. V lost 4 bases, J lost 5 bases, and 9 bases stayed unmatched. CDR3 in amino acids: CASSRTRQGRDTQYF. The CDR3 DNA reads as TGTGCCAGCTCACGCACCCGACAGGGAAGAGATACGCAGTATTTT. Filled out from reference TRBV18 and TRBJ2-3, the complete variable domain reads NAGVMQNPRHLVRRRGQEARLRCSPMKGHSHVYWYRQLPEEGLKFMVYLQKENIIDESGMPKERFSAEFPKEGPSILRIQQVVRGDSAAYFCASSRTRQGRDTQYFGPGTRLTVL.

In its sample, this clonotype was seen a few times. The gene calls are TRBV20-1 and TRBJ1-5; D not certain. With 0 bases removed from V and 2 bases from J, the gap between germline ends came to 11 bases. The CDR3 totals 15 residues. Germline V gene lookup returns CDR1 DFQATT and CDR2 SNEGSKA (reference sequence). This CDR3 is CSARDSSGGNQPQHF. CDR3 sequence (DNA): TGCAGTGCTAGAGATTCCTCGGGTGGCAATCAGCCCCAGCATTTT.

There are many counts of this clonotype. V is TRBV7-9 and J is TRBJ1-6; D not resolved. The CDR3 is 13 residues long. Germline lookup yields CDR1 SEHNR and CDR2 FQNEAQ (reference sequence). V was clipped by 1 base and J by 13 bases, with 11 bases between them. The CDR3 DNA sequence: TGTGCCAGCAGCTTAGGGGGAGTGACTCCCCTCCACTTT. This gives the protein CASSLGGVTPLHF.

This clonotype was recorded at least ten times. The chain is built from TRBV20-1 and TRBJ2-1; D is ambiguous. The germline V gene has CDR1 DFQATT and CDR2 SNEGSKA (reference sequence). V was clipped by 3 bases and J by 7 bases, with 13 bases between them. This CDR3 comprises 13 residues. DNA of the CDR3: TGCAGTGCTAGTATGGCAGTCGGTAATGAGCAGTTCTTC. Translation: CSASMAVGNEQFF.

The V gene is TRBV30, the J gene TRBJ2-1; 7 bases fit TRBD2. The CDR3 is made up of 13 amino acids. Germline-derived CDR1 and CDR2 are GTSNPN and SVGIG (reference sequence). V dropped 4 bases and J dropped 4; count of bases not matched to a gene: 4. As DNA, the CDR3 is TGTGCCTGGATAGCGGGTGCGTACAATGAGCAGTTCTTC. It specifies CAWIAGAYNEQFF.

V gene TRBV3-1 combines with J gene TRBJ1-4; a possible D gene is TRBD1 (6 bases). This CDR3 is built from 17 residues. Deletions cut 4 bases from V and 7 bases from J, with 22 bases between. CDR1 LGHDT and CDR2 YNNKEL come from the germline V gene (reference sequence). The CDR3 nucleotides are TGTGCCAGCAGCCTGCTTTCAGGGGCCGGGATAAGTGAAAAACTGTTTTTT. Its protein is CASSLLSGAGISEKLFF.

Ten or more counts support this clonotype. This sequence joins TRBV11-2 and TRBJ2-1; D call uncertain. Germline loops: CDR1 SGHAT, CDR2 FQNNGV. Between the trimmed V and J ends, which lost 0 bases and 13 bases, there was a span of 7 bases. The CDR3 runs 11 residues. The CDR3 DNA is TGTGCCAGCAGCTTAGATGGTGTTCAGTTCTTC. Translated: CASSLDGVQFF.

This clonotype was seen at least ten times. The V gene is TRBV6-1, the J gene TRBJ2-7; maybe TRBD2 (6 bases). The CDR3 is made up of 15 amino acids. Trimming pared 7 bases from V and 2 bases from J, leaving 18 bases between. CDR1 is MNHNS, CDR2 SASEGT, per germline. The CDR3 protein is CASKLLAAGTYEQYF. DNA for the CDR3: TGTGCCAGCAAACTACTAGCTGCTGGGACCTACGAGCAGTACTTC.

This clonotype was picked up a small number of times. The V and J genes are TRBV7-9 and TRBJ2-5; the D gene is possibly TRBD2 (5 bases). This CDR3 has 13 residues. The V end lost 3 bases, the J end lost 7 bases, and 12 bases lay between the germline ends. CDR1 and CDR2 from the germline V gene are SEHNR and FQNEAQ (reference sequence). The CDR3 bases are TGTGCCAGCAGCTTCGGGGTGGAGAGGACCCAGTACTTC. Translation: CASSFGVERTQYF.

This clonotype occurred many times. The V call is TRBV10-3, the J call TRBJ2-5; 7 bases fit TRBD1. This CDR3 has 12 amino acids. V shed 9 bases, J shed 3 bases, and the junction held 4 bases outside the gene matches. Germline V gives CDR1 ENHRY, CDR2 SYGVKD. CDR3 DNA sequence: TGTGCCATAAGGGGACAGAAAGAGACCCAGTACTTC. This gives the protein CAIRGQKETQYF.